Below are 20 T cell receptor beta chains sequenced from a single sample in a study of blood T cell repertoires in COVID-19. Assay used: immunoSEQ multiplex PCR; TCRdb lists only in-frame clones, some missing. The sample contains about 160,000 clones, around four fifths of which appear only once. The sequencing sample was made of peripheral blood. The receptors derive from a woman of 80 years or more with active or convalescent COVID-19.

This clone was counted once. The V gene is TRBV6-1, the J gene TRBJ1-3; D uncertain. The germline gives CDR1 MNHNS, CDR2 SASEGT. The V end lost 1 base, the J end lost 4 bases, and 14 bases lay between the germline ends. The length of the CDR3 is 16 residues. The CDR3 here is CASSEVLATGGNTIYF. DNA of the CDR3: TGTGCCAGCAGTGAAGTCCTGGCAACGGGGGGAAACACCATATATTTT.

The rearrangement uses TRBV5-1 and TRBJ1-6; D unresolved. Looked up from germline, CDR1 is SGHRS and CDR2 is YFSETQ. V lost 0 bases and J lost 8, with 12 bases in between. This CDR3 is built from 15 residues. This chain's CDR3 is CASSLVPGSDSPLHF. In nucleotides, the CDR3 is TGCGCCAGCAGCTTGGTTCCGGGTTCGGATTCACCCCTCCACTTT.

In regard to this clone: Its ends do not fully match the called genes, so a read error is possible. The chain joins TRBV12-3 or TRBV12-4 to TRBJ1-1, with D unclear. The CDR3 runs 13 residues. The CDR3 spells CASSRDTKTAAFF. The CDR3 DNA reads TGTGCCAGCAGCCGCGATACAAAGACTGCAGCTTTCTTT.

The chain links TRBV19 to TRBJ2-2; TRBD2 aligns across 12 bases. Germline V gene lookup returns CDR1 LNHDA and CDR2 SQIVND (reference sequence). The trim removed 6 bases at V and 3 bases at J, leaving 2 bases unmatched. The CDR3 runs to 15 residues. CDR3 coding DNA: TGTGCCAGTAGACGGACTAGCGGGGACACCGGGGAGCTGTTTTTT. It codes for CASRRTSGDTGELFF.

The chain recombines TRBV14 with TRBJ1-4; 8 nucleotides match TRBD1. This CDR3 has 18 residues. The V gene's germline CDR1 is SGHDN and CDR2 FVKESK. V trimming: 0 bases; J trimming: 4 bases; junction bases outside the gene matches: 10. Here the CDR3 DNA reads TGTGCCAGCAGCCAAGACAGGACAGGGAGTGGGGATAATGAAAAACTGTTTTTT. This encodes CASSQDRTGSGDNEKLFF.

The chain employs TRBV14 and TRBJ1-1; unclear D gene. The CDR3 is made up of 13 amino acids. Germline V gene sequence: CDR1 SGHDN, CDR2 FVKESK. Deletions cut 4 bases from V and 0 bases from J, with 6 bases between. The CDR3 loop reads CASSPQLNTEAFF. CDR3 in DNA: TGTGCCAGCAGCCCCCAGTTGAACACTGAAGCTTTCTTT.

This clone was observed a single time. The CDR3 region has the DNA TGTGCCAGCAGCTTACGGCCCGGGGGGGAGACCCAGTACTTC. It specifies CASSLRPGGETQYF. The chain recombines TRBV11-2 with TRBJ2-5; 7 nucleotides align to TRBD2. V gave up 2 bases and J gave up 5 bases; unmatched junction bases: 5. Germline V lookup: CDR1 SGHAT, CDR2 FQNNGV. The CDR3 has 14 amino acids.

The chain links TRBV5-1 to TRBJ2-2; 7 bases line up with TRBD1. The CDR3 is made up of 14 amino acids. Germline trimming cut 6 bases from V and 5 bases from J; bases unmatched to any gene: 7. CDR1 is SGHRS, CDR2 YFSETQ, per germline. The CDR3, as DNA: TGCGCCAGCACCGATTTACAGGGGACCGGGGAGCTGTTTTTT. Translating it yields CASTDLQGTGELFF.

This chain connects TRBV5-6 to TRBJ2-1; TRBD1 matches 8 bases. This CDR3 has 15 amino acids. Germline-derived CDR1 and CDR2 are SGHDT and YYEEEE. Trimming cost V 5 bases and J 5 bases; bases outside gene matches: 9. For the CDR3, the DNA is TGTGCCAGCAGGCGGCGGGGACAGGCTAACAATGAGCAGTTCTTC. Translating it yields CASRRRGQANNEQFF.

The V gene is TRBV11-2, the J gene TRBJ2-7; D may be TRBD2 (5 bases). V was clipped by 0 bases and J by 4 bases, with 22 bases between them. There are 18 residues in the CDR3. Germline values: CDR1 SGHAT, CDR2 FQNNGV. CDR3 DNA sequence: TGTGCCAGCAGCTTAGACCCCGGGGTTAACCCGCTAGCATACGAGCAGTACTTC. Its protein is CASSLDPGVNPLAYEQYF.

The CDR3 loop reads CAWSPGGVGYTF. As DNA, the CDR3 is TGTGCCTGGAGCCCGGGAGGCGTTGGCTACACCTTC. The chain uses TRBV30 and TRBJ1-2; the D is unclear. Trimming shortened V by 3 bases and J by 7 bases, and 12 bases separated the two germline ends. Per germline, CDR1 GTSNPN and CDR2 SVGIG (reference sequence). This CDR3 is built from 12 residues.

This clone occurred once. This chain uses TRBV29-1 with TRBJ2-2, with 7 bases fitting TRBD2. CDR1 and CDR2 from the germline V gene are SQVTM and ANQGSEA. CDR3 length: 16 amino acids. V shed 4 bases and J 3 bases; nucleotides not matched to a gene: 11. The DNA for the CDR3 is TGCAGCGTTGCAGGGAGGGGTCGAACCGACACCGGGGAGCTGTTTTTT. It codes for CSVAGRGRTDTGELFF.

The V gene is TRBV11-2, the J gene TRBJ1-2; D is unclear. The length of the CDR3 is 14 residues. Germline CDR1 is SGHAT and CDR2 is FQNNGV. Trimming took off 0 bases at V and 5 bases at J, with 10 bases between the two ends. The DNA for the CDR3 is TGTGCCAGCAGCTTAGAGGTAGCAAGATATGGCTACACCTTC. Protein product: CASSLEVARYGYTF.

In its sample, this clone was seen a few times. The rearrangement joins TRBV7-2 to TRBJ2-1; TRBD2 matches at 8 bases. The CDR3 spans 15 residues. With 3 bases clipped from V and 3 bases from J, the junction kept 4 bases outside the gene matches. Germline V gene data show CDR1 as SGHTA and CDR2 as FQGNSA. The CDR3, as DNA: TGTGCCAGCAGCTTGACTAGCGCGGGCTACAATGAGCAGTTCTTC. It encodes CASSLTSAGYNEQFF.

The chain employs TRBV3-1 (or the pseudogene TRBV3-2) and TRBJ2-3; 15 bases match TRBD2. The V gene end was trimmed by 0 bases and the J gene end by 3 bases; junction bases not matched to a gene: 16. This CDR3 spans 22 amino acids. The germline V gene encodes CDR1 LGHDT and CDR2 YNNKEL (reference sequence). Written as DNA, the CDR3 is TGTGCCAGCAGCCAAGAATCAGGACTAGCGGGGGGGACGATTAAAGGAACAGATACGCAGTATTTT. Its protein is CASSQESGLAGGTIKGTDTQYF.

The CDR3 region has the DNA TGTGCCAGCAGCTTAGGAGGGGGAGAGAGCTACACCTTC. This gives the protein CASSLGGGESYTF. The V call is TRBV7-9, the J call TRBJ1-2; the D gene is possibly TRBD1 (6 bases). Trimming shortened V by 1 base and J by 9 bases, and 12 bases separated the two germline ends. CDR3 length equals 13 residues. The germline CDR1 and CDR2 sequences are SEHNR and FQNEAQ (reference sequence).

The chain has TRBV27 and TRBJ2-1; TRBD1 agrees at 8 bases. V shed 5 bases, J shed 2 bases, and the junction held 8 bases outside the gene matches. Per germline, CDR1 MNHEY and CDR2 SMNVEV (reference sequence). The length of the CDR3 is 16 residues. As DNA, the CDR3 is TGTGCCAGCAGTAGATCCGGACAGGGCACCTACAATGAGCAGTTCTTC. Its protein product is CASSRSGQGTYNEQFF.

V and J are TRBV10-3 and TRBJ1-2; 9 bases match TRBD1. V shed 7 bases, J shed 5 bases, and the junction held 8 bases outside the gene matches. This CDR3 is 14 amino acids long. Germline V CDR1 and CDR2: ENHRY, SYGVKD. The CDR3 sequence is CAITSTGGSYGYTF. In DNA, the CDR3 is TGTGCCATCACCTCGACAGGGGGGAGTTATGGCTACACCTTC.

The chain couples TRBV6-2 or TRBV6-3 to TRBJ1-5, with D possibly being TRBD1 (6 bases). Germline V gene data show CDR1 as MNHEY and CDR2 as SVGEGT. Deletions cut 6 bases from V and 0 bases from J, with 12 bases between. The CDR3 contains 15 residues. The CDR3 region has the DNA TGTGCCAGCAGCCTCTGGGGGCATAGCAATCAGCCCCAGCATTTT. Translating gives CASSLWGHSNQPQHF.

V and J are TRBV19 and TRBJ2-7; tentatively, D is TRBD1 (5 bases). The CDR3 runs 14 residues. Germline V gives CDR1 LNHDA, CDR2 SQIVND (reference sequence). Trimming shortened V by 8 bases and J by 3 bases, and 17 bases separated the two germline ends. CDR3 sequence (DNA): TGTGCCAGTCGAGAGAGGCAGGGAATCTACGAGCAGTACTTC. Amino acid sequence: CASRERQGIYEQYF.